This TCR beta chain is drawn from a study of T-cell reconstitution after alpha-beta-depleted transplantation in children. Regarding the study as a whole: There were some patients whose high TCRbeta diversity at day 60 came from surviving recipient T cells and thymic progenitors. Hyperexpanded clones declined; after one year, newly produced T cells mostly supplied diversity. Reports say that about two months after transplant, the alpha-beta T cells came out of several hundred graft clones that had expanded.

This CDR3 has 15 residues. Trimming removed 4 bases at V and 5 bases at J, with 18 bases between. Germline V gives CDR1 SGHRS, CDR2 YFSETQ. There are many counts of this clonotype. Its matching antigen is unknown. The library targeted TCRbeta and was prepared with unique molecular identifiers. TCRdb passed the PCR reads through MiXCR, listing each CDR3 protein once. The sample lists approximately 300,000 distinct CDR3 sequences, about a tenth occurring once. The material was PBMCs, obtained before TCRalphabeta/CD19-depleted stem cell transplant. This receptor was obtained from a boy younger than two with acute myeloid leukemia, due to receive a stem cell transplant. This rearrangement joins TRBV5-1 to TRBJ2-5, with a possible D match to TRBD2 (5 bases). This CDR3 reads CASSGGRLAAETQYF. The CDR3 bases are TGCGCCAGCAGCGGCGGGCGGCTAGCTGCCGAGACCCAGTACTTC.